This is a list of T cell receptor beta chains from one sample in a study of graft-versus-host responses after intestinal transplantation. Method: immunoSEQ multiplex PCR; TCRdb's copy keeps in-frame clones and lacks some. The data show around 30,000 clones, 85% to 95% seen once. This sample comprised PBMCs, obtained approximately 66 days after intestinal transplant. The receptors derive from a human patient who received an intestinal transplant, so some T cells may come from the graft donor. The CDR3 runs from the conserved cysteine through the conserved F or W. D genes are given only for firm matches. Expanded clones get a size class; other rows say once, few or many, or leave the size out.

>TRBV30|-|TRBJ2-7|TRBD1
TGTGCCTGGACTCCAGGGGGCAAAATCGAGCAGTACTTC
CAWTPGGKIEQYF
>TRBV2|-|TRBJ1-6|-
TGTGCCAGCAGTGATGAGGAACAGGGTAATTCACCCCTCCACTTT
CASSDEEQGNSPLHF
>TRBV4-2|-|TRBJ2-5|-
TGTGCCAGCAGCCAAGGGGGACTGGGCCAAGAGACCCAGTACTTC
CASSQGGLGQETQYF
>TRBV6-5|-|TRBJ1-2|-
TGTGCCAGCAGTCCTGGGAACCGTAACTATGGCTACACCTTC
CASSPGNRNYGYTF
>TRBV6-5|-|TRBJ2-3|-
TGTGCCAGCAGTTACTCGGGGAGCACAGATACGCAGTATTTT
CASSYSGSTDTQYF
>TRBV29-1|-|TRBJ2-1|TRBD1
TGCAGCGTTGAAGGGGGACAGGGGATTCGGTCCTACAATGAGCAGTTCTTC
CSVEGGQGIRSYNEQFF
>TRBV4-1|-|TRBJ1-3|-
TGCGCCAGCAGCCAAGAGGGGAGGCCGTTTGGAAACACCATATATTTT
CASSQEGRPFGNTIYF
>TRBV11-3|-|TRBJ2-3|-
TGTGCCAGCAGCTTAGGACTCAGGGATACGCAGTATTTT
CASSLGLRDTQYF
>TRBV10-3|-|TRBJ2-2|TRBD2
TGTGCCATCAGTGACCCCGGACTAGCGGCGAACACCGGGGAGCTGTTTTTT
CAISDPGLAANTGELFF
>TRBV19|-|TRBJ1-2|TRBD1
TGTGCCAGTAGTAACGACACAGGGGGCCCGGAGGGCTACACCTTC
CASSNDTGGPEGYTF
>TRBV27|-|TRBJ2-7|-
TGTGCCAGCAGTTTAGGCAGAACTATCTACGAGCAGTACTTC
CASSLGRTIYEQYF
>TRBV6-5|-|TRBJ1-1|-
TGTGCCAGCAGTTACGAGGGGACTGAAGCTTTCTTT
CASSYEGTEAFF
>TRBV12-5|-|TRBJ1-2|-
TGTGCTAGTGGCCGGGGGTTTAACTATGGCTACACCTTC
CASGRGFNYGYTF
>TRBV30|-|TRBJ2-3|-
TGTGCCTGGAGTGTAGGGGGTCAGGGCACAGATACGCAGTATTTT
CAWSVGGQGTDTQYF
>TRBV7-8|-|TRBJ1-2|-
TGTGCCAGCAGCTTAGTTATTCGGGGAACGGCTAACTATGGCTACACCTTC
CASSLVIRGTANYGYTF
>TRBV18|once|TRBJ1-2|-
TGTGCCAGCTCACCGGGTAGGATCATATATTATGGCTACACCTTC
CASSPGRIIYYGYTF
>TRBV7-6|-|TRBJ1-3|-
TGTGCCAGCAGCCCCACCACGGGGGTGAACACCATATATTTT
CASSPTTGVNTIYF
>TRBV19|-|TRBJ2-7|-
TGTGCCAGTACTCCCGGACAGTCCTACGAGCAGTACTTC
CASTPGQSYEQYF
>TRBV30|once|TRBJ2-7|-
TGTGCCTGGAGTGTTGGCAGGTACGAGCAGTACTTC
CAWSVGRYEQYF
>TRBV21-1|few|TRBJ1-5|-
TGTGCCAGCAGGGACAGCCAACCTCAGCCCCAGCATTTT
CASRDSQPQPQHF
>TRBV6-1|-|TRBJ1-6|TRBD1
TGTGCCAGCAGTGACACCTGGACAGGGAGGTATAATTCACCCCTCCACTTT
CASSDTWTGRYNSPLHF
>TRBV2|-|TRBJ1-6|-
TGTGCCAGCAGTGAAGGGGTGGGGGCAAATAATTCACCCCTCCACTTT
CASSEGVGANNSPLHF
>TRBV27|-|TRBJ2-6|TRBD1
TGTGCCAGCTGGACAGGGGGCCCATCTGGGGCCAACGTCCTGACTTTC
CASWTGGPSGANVLTF
>TRBV11-3|once|TRBJ2-7|-
TGTGCCAGCAGCTTCGCCGGGGCCGAGCAGTACTTC
CASSFAGAEQYF
>TRBV5-5|-|TRBJ1-1|-
TGTGCCAGCAGCTATGGACTGAACACTGAAGCTTTCTTT
CASSYGLNTEAFF
>TRBV28|-|TRBJ2-5|-
TGTGCCAGCAGCAACGGGGATTACCAAGAGACCCAGTACTTC
CASSNGDYQETQYF
>TRBV19|once|TRBJ1-1|-
TGTGCCAGTAGCACCAATTCGGCGGGGAGAGGCTCTGAAGCTTTCTTT
CASSTNSAGRGSEAFF